Each of the 4 T cell receptor beta chains below was sequenced from the same sample in a study of tumor-infiltrating lymphocytes in localized non-small cell lung cancer. TCRdb keeps only in-frame clones here, not all; method: immunoSEQ multiplex PCR. This sample has more than 9,500 clones, with about 79% found just once. The sequenced material came from lung tumor tissue. Receptors originate from a human donor with non-small cell lung cancer.

The chain employs TRBV6-4 and TRBJ2-7; no clear D gene. This CDR3 is 12 amino acids long. Trimming left V 2 bases short and J 6 bases short, with 8 bases between. Germline loops: CDR1 MRHNA, CDR2 SNTAGT. CDR3 loop: CASSDSQTEQYV. CDR3 nucleotides: TGTGCCAGCAGTGACAGTCAGACCGAGCAGTACGTC.

V usage is TRBV29-1 and J usage is TRBJ1-1; D remains ambiguous. CDR3 length: 14 amino acids. Germline V gene sequence: CDR1 SQVTM, CDR2 ANQGSEA. The V and J ends lost 3 bases and 1 base respectively, with 12 bases between them. The CDR3 is CSVDFWAGNTEAFF. The DNA for the CDR3 is TGCAGCGTTGATTTTTGGGCGGGGAACACTGAAGCTTTCTTT.

The CDR3: CASSLASGEGEKLFF. CDR3 sequence (DNA): TGTGCCAGCAGCTTAGCGTCAGGGGAGGGTGAAAAACTGTTTTTT. The chain couples TRBV7-9 to TRBJ1-4; perhaps TRBD1 as D (6 bases). With 0 bases removed from V and 7 bases from J, the gap between germline ends came to 12 bases. The CDR3 covers 15 residues. In germline, CDR1 is SEHNR, CDR2 FQNEAQ (reference sequence).

The chain has TRBV19 and TRBJ2-2; 9 bases are shared with TRBD1. The CDR3 sequence is 16 residues long. Germline CDR1 is LNHDA and CDR2 is SQIVND (reference sequence). V shed 7 bases and J 4 bases; nucleotides not matched to a gene: 10. This CDR3 is CASTRTGATGTGELFF. The DNA for the CDR3 is TGTGCCAGTACCCGGACAGGGGCTACAGGCACCGGGGAGCTGTTTTTT.